These 23 T cell receptor beta chains share one sample of origin, sequenced in a study of T-cell reconstitution after alpha-beta-depleted transplantation in children. The TCRbeta library was prepared with unique molecular identifiers. Each CDR3 protein gets one entry after TCRdb re-called the PCR reads with MiXCR. This table holds about 610,000 distinct CDR3 sequences, over 9.5% found once. The sequencing here drew on PBMCs from the stem cell graft donor, taken from the stem cell graft. These TCRs come from a human donor who donated a stem cell graft to a child with acute myeloid leukemia.

This clonotype was counted between two and nine times. This sequence joins TRBV6-2 or TRBV6-3 and TRBJ2-1; tentatively, D is TRBD2 (5 bases). This CDR3 is 14 amino acids long. The V gene's germline CDR1 is MNHEY and CDR2 SVGEGT. V gave up 6 bases and J gave up 5 bases, with 14 bases separating them. The CDR3 protein is CASSAGLLDNEQFF. In DNA, the CDR3 is TGTGCCAGCAGCGCTGGACTCCTTGACAATGAGCAGTTCTTC.

The gene calls are TRBV7-9 and TRBJ2-7, with TRBD2 identical over 10 bases. With V trimmed by 5 bases and J by 3 bases, 10 bases remained unmatched. Germline loops: CDR1 SEHNR, CDR2 FQNEAQ (reference sequence). The CDR3 loop spans 16 amino acids. CDR3 loop: CASSPTRLAGVYEQYF. The CDR3 nucleotides are TGTGCCAGCAGCCCAACAAGACTAGCGGGTGTCTACGAGCAGTACTTC.

Points on this clonotype: A read error may explain this, as a much larger clone is one base away. The CDR3 does not close with the conserved phenylalanine or tryptophan, likely indicating a read error. The genes are TRBV4-3 and TRBJ1-4, with D perhaps matching TRBD1 (5 bases). Per the germline V gene, CDR1 is LGHNA and CDR2 is YSLEER. There are 14 residues in the CDR3. Deletions cut 4 bases from V and 4 bases from J, with 10 bases between. The CDR3 protein is CASSPGRLNEKLFC. CDR3 sequence (DNA): TGCGCCAGCAGCCCGGGACGGCTTAATGAAAAACTGTTTTGT.

This sequence joins TRBV7-9 and TRBJ1-5; D gene ambiguous. Germline CDR1 and CDR2: SEHNR and FQNEAQ (reference sequence). The CDR3 has 16 residues. V lost 4 bases, J lost 0 bases, and 13 bases lay in between. The CDR3 loop is CASSSTTDYSNQPQHF. The CDR3 DNA sequence: TGTGCCAGCAGCTCAACGACCGATTATAGCAATCAGCCCCAGCATTTT. The variable domain in full, completed from reference TRBV7-9 and TRBJ1-5, reads DTGVSQNPRHKITKRGQNVTFRCDPISEHNRLYWYRQTLGQGPEFLTYFQNEAQLEKSRLLSDRFSAERPKGSFSTLEIQRTEQGDSAMYLCASSSTTDYSNQPQHFGDGTRLSIL.

The table lists this clonotype with a few counts. V gene TRBV20-1 combines with J gene TRBJ2-1; 8 bases fit TRBD2. The CDR3 consists of 15 residues. The junction had 11 bases not matched to a gene; V was cut back by 5 bases and J by 5 bases. Germline CDR1 is DFQATT and CDR2 is SNEGSKA (reference sequence). The CDR3 protein is CSAVRSSGLNNEQFF. CDR3 in DNA: TGCAGTGCTGTCCGATCTAGCGGGCTGAACAATGAGCAGTTCTTC.

This clonotype was counted many times. The chain combines TRBV10-3 with TRBJ2-7, with 7 bases lining up with TRBD2. Per the germline V gene, CDR1 is ENHRY and CDR2 is SYGVKD. J was trimmed by 6 bases and V by 3 bases; bases with no gene match: 5. The CDR3 sequence is 13 residues long. The CDR3 is CAISEREDPEQYF. CDR3 bases: TGTGCCATCAGTGAACGGGAGGATCCCGAGCAGTACTTC.

There are a few counts of this clonotype. The rearrangement links TRBV11-2 to TRBJ1-3; no clear D gene. From germline, CDR1 is SGHAT and CDR2 FQNNGV. The CDR3 runs to 17 residues. The V end was cut by 0 bases, the J end by 0 bases, with 12 bases between. In nucleotides, the CDR3 is TGTGCCAGCAGCTTAGAGGGCGGATCAAACTCTGGAAACACCATATATTTT. It specifies CASSLEGGSNSGNTIYF.

This clonotype has a count of ten or more. The chain couples TRBV28 to TRBJ2-7, with D tentatively TRBD1 or TRBD2 (5 bases each). Per the germline V gene, CDR1 is MDHEN and CDR2 is SYDVKM. CDR3 size: 17 residues. The ends were cut back, 6 bases at V and 0 bases at J, with 21 bases in the middle. The CDR3 spells CASSMLGRGLSSYEQYF. In nucleotides, the CDR3 is TGTGCCAGCAGCATGTTGGGCCGGGGCCTAAGCTCCTACGAGCAGTACTTC.

This clonotype has just a few counts. The chain employs TRBV15 and TRBJ1-1; 7 bases line up with TRBD1. J lost 0 bases, V lost 1 base, and 5 bases had no gene match. This CDR3 has 16 amino acids. The germline V gene encodes CDR1 LNHNV and CDR2 YYDKDF (reference sequence). This chain's CDR3 is CATSRGATGMNTEAFF. Here the CDR3 DNA reads TGTGCCACCAGCAGAGGGGCGACAGGGATGAACACTGAAGCTTTCTTT.

CDR3 coding DNA: TGTGCCAGCAGTCGGCCGGGACGGCAGTACAATGAGCAGTTCTTC. Protein sequence: CASSRPGRQYNEQFF. J is TRBJ2-1 and V is TRBV7-2, with D perhaps given as TRBD1 or TRBD2 (5 bases each). The germline V gene encodes CDR1 SGHTA and CDR2 FQGNSA. V lost 6 bases, J lost 4 bases, and 16 bases lay in between. CDR3 size: 15 residues.

J is TRBJ2-5 and V is TRBV12-5, with TRBD2 as a possible D gene (6 bases). Trimming took off 1 base at V and 2 bases at J, with 8 bases between the two ends. The CDR3 is 14 amino acids. Germline V gives CDR1 LGHNT, CDR2 FRNRAP. CDR3 in DNA: TGTGCTAGTGGTTTGGGGCGGGGTCAAGAGACCCAGTACTTC. This gives the protein CASGLGRGQETQYF.

At least ten counts were recorded for this clonotype. The chain uses TRBV7-2 and TRBJ1-3; D remains unclear. The ends were cut back, 0 bases at V and 2 bases at J, with 8 bases in the middle. The CDR3 covers 15 residues. The germline CDR1 and CDR2 sequences are SGHTA and FQGNSA. The CDR3 DNA reads as TGTGCCAGCAGCTTAGCAGCGGGCACTGGAAACACCATATATTTT. Its protein product is CASSLAAGTGNTIYF.

This chain links TRBV5-1 with TRBJ2-3, with TRBD2 matching over 7 bases. The CDR3 contains 17 residues. Trimming at V came to 1 base and at J to 0 bases, leaving 8 bases not matched to a gene. Germline V gene data show CDR1 as SGHRS and CDR2 as YFSETQ. The CDR3 region is CASSLRLAGLSTDTQYF. In DNA, the CDR3 is TGCGCCAGCAGCTTGAGGTTAGCGGGCCTTAGCACAGATACGCAGTATTTT.

J is TRBJ2-2 and V is TRBV10-2, with a possible D match to TRBD1 (6 bases). The CDR3 totals 14 residues. Germline lookup yields CDR1 WSHSY and CDR2 SAAADI. The V end was cut by 10 bases, the J end by 2 bases, with 14 bases between. DNA for the CDR3: TGCGCCAACTTGTGGGACATTAACACCGGGGAGCTGTTTTTT. Translating gives CANLWDINTGELFF.

This clonotype was observed a few times. The V call is TRBV6-5, the J call TRBJ2-3; D unclear. Germline V gene sequence: CDR1 MNHEY, CDR2 SVGAGI. Trimming took off 0 bases at V and 0 bases at J, with 7 bases between the two ends. The CDR3 is 15 residues long. The chain's CDR3 is CASSYSWGSTDTQYF. The CDR3 bases are TGTGCCAGCAGTTACTCGTGGGGAAGCACAGATACGCAGTATTTT.

The J gene is TRBJ2-7, the V gene TRBV14; D is uncertain. From germline, CDR1 is SGHDN and CDR2 FVKESK. CDR3 size: 15 residues. Between the trimmed V and J ends, which lost 4 bases and 2 bases, there was a span of 15 bases. CDR3 nucleotides: TGTGCCAGCAGCCGCCTCGGAGTTGGGACCTACGAGCAGTACTTC. Translating it yields CASSRLGVGTYEQYF.

This clonotype was observed at least ten times. V and J are TRBV20-1 and TRBJ2-2, with a tentative D call TRBD2 (5 bases). The germline V gene encodes CDR1 DFQATT and CDR2 SNEGSKA (reference sequence). Between the trimmed V and J ends, which lost 0 bases and 0 bases, there was a span of 11 bases. This CDR3 contains 16 residues. The chain's CDR3 is CSARDHSATNTGELFF. The CDR3 DNA is TGCAGTGCTAGAGATCATAGCGCTACGAACACCGGGGAGCTGTTTTTT.

This clonotype appeared a few times. The chain uses TRBV29-1 and TRBJ2-3; D might be TRBD1 (5 bases). V gave up 7 bases and J gave up 6 bases, with 11 bases separating them. Germline V gene lookup returns CDR1 SQVTM and CDR2 ANQGSEA. The CDR3 is 11 amino acids. This chain's CDR3 is CSDLRDDTQYF. CDR3 in DNA: TGCAGCGACCTCAGGGATGATACGCAGTATTTT.

This chain connects TRBV5-1 to TRBJ1-2; D may be TRBD1 (6 bases). V lost 0 bases, J lost 7 bases, and 13 bases lay in between. CDR3 size: 14 residues. Germline V gives CDR1 SGHRS, CDR2 YFSETQ. The chain's CDR3 is CASSLEQGTPGYTF. CDR3 DNA: TGCGCCAGCAGCTTGGAGCAGGGGACTCCTGGCTACACCTTC.

This clonotype appeared a few times. The rearrangement joins TRBV7-9 to TRBJ2-1, with 10 bases fitting TRBD2. Germline V lookup: CDR1 SEHNR, CDR2 FQNEAQ (reference sequence). J lost 7 bases, V lost 1 base, and 7 bases had no gene match. The CDR3 has 16 residues. The chain's CDR3 is CASSLERTSGKNEQFF. The CDR3 coding sequence is TGTGCCAGCAGCTTAGAGAGAACTAGCGGGAAGAATGAGCAGTTCTTC.

This clonotype was recorded a few times. The chain has TRBV7-9 and TRBJ1-5; tentative D call: TRBD1 (6 bases). Germline V gene lookup returns CDR1 SEHNR and CDR2 FQNEAQ (reference sequence). This CDR3 has 15 amino acids. The germline V and J ends were trimmed by 4 bases and 9 bases, with 19 bases remaining between them. CDR3 sequence (DNA): TGTGCCAGCAGCTCGTCTTCAGGGGCCACGCCGCCCCAGCATTTT. Amino acid sequence: CASSSSSGATPPQHF.

This clonotype turned up a few times. The J gene is TRBJ1-2, the V gene TRBV28; unclear D gene. The CDR3 has 12 amino acids. Germline V gene sequence: CDR1 MDHEN, CDR2 SYDVKM. The V gene lost 7 bases and the J gene lost 8 bases, with 14 bases spanning the gap. CDR3 residues: CASKSLNYGYTF. The CDR3 DNA is TGTGCCAGCAAGTCCCTGAATTACGGCTACACCTTC.

In its sample, this clonotype was seen many times. J is TRBJ2-5 and V is TRBV29-1, with TRBD2 matching 11 bases. The CDR3 has 15 amino acids. Trimming removed 3 bases from V and 6 bases from J; junction bases left unmatched: 9. Looked up from germline, CDR1 is SQVTM and CDR2 is ANQGSEA. This CDR3 is CSVDALAGGGKTQYF. DNA for the CDR3: TGCAGCGTTGACGCCCTAGCGGGAGGAGGGAAGACCCAGTACTTC.